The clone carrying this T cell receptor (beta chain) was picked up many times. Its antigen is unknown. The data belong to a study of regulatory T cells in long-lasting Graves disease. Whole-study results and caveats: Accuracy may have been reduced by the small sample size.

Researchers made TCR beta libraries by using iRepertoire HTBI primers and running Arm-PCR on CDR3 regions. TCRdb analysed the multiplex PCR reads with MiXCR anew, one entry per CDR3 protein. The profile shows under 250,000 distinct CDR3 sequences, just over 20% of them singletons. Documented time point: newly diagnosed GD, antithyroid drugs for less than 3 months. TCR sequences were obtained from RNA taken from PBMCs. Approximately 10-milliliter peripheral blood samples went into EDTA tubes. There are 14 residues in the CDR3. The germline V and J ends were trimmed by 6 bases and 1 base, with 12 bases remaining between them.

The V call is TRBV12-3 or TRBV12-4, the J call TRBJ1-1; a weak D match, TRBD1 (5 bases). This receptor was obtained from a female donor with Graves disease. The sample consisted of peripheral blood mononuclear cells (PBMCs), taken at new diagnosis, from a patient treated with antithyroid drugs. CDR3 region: CASRRDLRNTEAFF. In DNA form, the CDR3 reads TGTGCCAGCAGGCGGGACTTACGGAACACTGAAGCTTTCTTT.